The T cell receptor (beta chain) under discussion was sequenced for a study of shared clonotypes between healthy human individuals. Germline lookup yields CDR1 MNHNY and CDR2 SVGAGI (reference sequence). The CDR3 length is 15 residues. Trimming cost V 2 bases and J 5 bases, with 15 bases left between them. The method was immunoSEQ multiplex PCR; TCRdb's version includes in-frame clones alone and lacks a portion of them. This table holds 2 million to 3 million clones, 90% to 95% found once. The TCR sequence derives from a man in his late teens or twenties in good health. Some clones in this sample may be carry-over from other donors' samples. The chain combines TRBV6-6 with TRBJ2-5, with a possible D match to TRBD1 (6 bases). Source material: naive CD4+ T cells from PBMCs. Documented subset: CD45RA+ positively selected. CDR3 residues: CASSYGQGRTETQYF. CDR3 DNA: TGTGCCAGCAGTTACGGGCAGGGGCGAACGGAGACCCAGTACTTC.